The clone carrying this TCR beta chain was seen only once. These data belong to a study of blood T cell repertoires in COVID-19. The CDR3 sequence is 14 residues long. Germline CDR1 is MRHNA and CDR2 is SNTAGT. The ends were cut back, 0 bases at V and 1 base at J, with 6 bases in the middle. Generated by immunoSEQ multiplex PCR, the TCRdb table keeps only in-frame clones and is missing some. Seen here are about 46,000 clones, 86% observed once, and the top ten hold more than 15%. This sequence originates from a man aged 55 to 70 with active or convalescent COVID-19. This rearrangement joins TRBV6-4 to TRBJ1-1; no clear D. Sequencing used peripheral blood. The CDR3 loop is CASSDSNRNTEAFF. In DNA form, the CDR3 reads TGTGCCAGCAGTGACTCGAACAGGAACACTGAAGCTTTCTTT.